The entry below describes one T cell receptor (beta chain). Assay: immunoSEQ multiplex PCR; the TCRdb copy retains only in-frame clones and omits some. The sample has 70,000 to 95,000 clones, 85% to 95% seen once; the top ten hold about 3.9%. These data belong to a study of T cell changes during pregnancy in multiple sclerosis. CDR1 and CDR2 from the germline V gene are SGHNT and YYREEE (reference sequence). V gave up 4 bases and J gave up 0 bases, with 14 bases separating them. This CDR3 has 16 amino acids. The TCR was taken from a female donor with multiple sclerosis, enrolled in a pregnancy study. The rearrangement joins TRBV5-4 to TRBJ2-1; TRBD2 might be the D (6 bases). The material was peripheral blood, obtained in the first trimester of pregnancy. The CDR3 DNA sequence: TGTGCCAGCAGCGCGTCTAGCGTCCTCTCCTACAATGAGCAGTTCTTC. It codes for CASSASSVLSYNEQFF.